These 15 T cell receptor beta chains were sequenced from one sample in a study of OX40 agonist ivuxolimab in advanced cancers. The protocol was immunoSEQ multiplex PCR, while the TCRdb copy is restricted to in-frame clones and leaves out a portion. The sample has about 52,000 clones, approximately 92% seen once; the top ten hold approximately 23%. Sample: CD4+ or CD8+ T cells sorted from blood, taken in a trial of the OX40 agonist ivuxolimab. Receptor source: an adult with an advanced solid tumor such as melanoma, head and neck, liver or kidney cancer.

This chain links TRBV27 with TRBJ2-7, with D tentatively TRBD1 (6 bases). The V end lost 4 bases, the J end lost 3 bases, and 19 bases lay between the germline ends. The CDR3 sequence is 16 residues long. The germline CDR1 and CDR2 sequences are MNHEY and SMNVEV (reference sequence). The CDR3 spells CASSSPGTTNYYEQYF. The CDR3 DNA reads as TGTGCCAGCAGTTCTCCCGGGACAACTAATTACTACGAGCAGTACTTC.

This chain connects TRBV9 to TRBJ2-2; TRBD1 might be the D (6 bases). Trimming cost V 4 bases and J 3 bases, with 10 bases left between them. The CDR3 covers 14 residues. Germline V gives CDR1 SGDLS, CDR2 YYNGEE. The CDR3 protein is CASSREGDTGELFF. CDR3 nucleotide sequence: TGTGCCAGCAGCCGCGAGGGGGACACCGGGGAGCTGTTTTTT.

The gene calls are TRBV6-5 and TRBJ2-2; no reliable D call. The ends were cut back, 5 bases at V and 1 base at J, with 8 bases in the middle. Germline CDR1 reads MNHEY; CDR2 reads SVGAGI. The CDR3 spans 14 residues. The CDR3, as DNA: TGTGCCAGCAGTCCACTGGAGAACACCGGGGAGCTGTTTTTT. Amino acids: CASSPLENTGELFF.

V is TRBV19 and J is TRBJ2-1, with 8 bases fitting TRBD1. The germline CDR1 and CDR2 sequences are LNHDA and SQIVND (reference sequence). This CDR3 contains 12 residues. With V trimmed by 7 bases and J by 13 bases, 9 bases remained unmatched. CDR3 DNA sequence: TGTGCCAGTAACACCGGACAGGGCGACCAGTTCTTC. It codes for CASNTGQGDQFF.

The CDR3 loop is CASSPDNILGYGYTF. The CDR3 DNA sequence: TGTGCCAGCAGCCCAGACAACATTCTGGGCTATGGCTACACCTTC. This chain joins TRBV11-2 and TRBJ1-2; D not resolved. Trimming removed 5 bases from V and 4 bases from J, with 17 bases in between. CDR3 length: 15 residues. The germline V gene has CDR1 SGHAT and CDR2 FQNNGV.

This rearrangement joins TRBV28 to TRBJ2-1; 12 nucleotides match TRBD2. The J segment lost 9 bases and the V segment lost 2 bases, leaving 8 bases of the junction unmatched. Per germline, CDR1 MDHEN and CDR2 SYDVKM. This CDR3 contains 16 residues. The CDR3 DNA reads as TGTGCCAGCAGTTTACTATCGCTAGCGGGAGGGTTTGAGCAGTTCTTC. Residues: CASSLLSLAGGFEQFF.

The rearrangement links TRBV9 to TRBJ2-1; 7 positions agree with TRBD2. The CDR3 is 14 residues long. V lost 3 bases and J lost 9; bases outside the gene matches: 9. Germline-derived CDR1 and CDR2 are SGDLS and YYNGEE. CDR3 bases: TGTGCCAGCAGCGCCTTCACTAGCGTGGGTGAGCAGTTCTTC. Protein product: CASSAFTSVGEQFF.

The chain uses TRBV4-1 and TRBJ2-7, with D tentatively TRBD2 (6 bases). V was pared by 4 bases and J by 2 bases, with 15 bases between. This CDR3 has 15 residues. Germline V lookup: CDR1 MGHRA, CDR2 YSYEKL. As DNA, the CDR3 is TGCGCCAGCAGCCCCACAGGAGGGGCGGCCTACGAGCAGTACTTC. Amino acid sequence: CASSPTGGAAYEQYF.

This sequence joins TRBV9 and TRBJ1-2, with D maybe TRBD1 (5 bases). Germline values: CDR1 SGDLS, CDR2 YYNGEE. Trimming removed 0 bases at V and 1 base at J, with 10 bases between. This CDR3 spans 15 amino acids. CDR3 residues: CASSVGDGDNYGYTF. The DNA for the CDR3 is TGTGCCAGCAGCGTAGGGGACGGGGATAACTATGGCTACACCTTC.

The CDR3 DNA is TGTGCCATCAGTGAGTCGAGGACAGGGGGCCCCCACGAGCAGTACTTC. Its protein is CAISESRTGGPHEQYF. This chain joins TRBV10-3 and TRBJ2-7; TRBD1 aligns across 11 bases. V shed 0 bases and J 5 bases; nucleotides not matched to a gene: 6. The CDR3 is made up of 16 amino acids. Germline values: CDR1 ENHRY, CDR2 SYGVKD.

V is TRBV6-4 and J is TRBJ2-6, with D tentatively TRBD2 (6 bases). There are 16 residues in the CDR3. The germline V gene encodes CDR1 MRHNA and CDR2 SNTAGT. With 0 bases removed from V and 0 bases from J, the gap between germline ends came to 6 bases. This CDR3 reads CASSDSGGSGANVLTF. In DNA form, the CDR3 reads TGTGCCAGCAGTGACTCGGGGGGCTCTGGGGCCAACGTCCTGACTTTC.

This clone was observed a handful of times. This chain links TRBV6-1 with TRBJ1-6; 10 bases match TRBD1. The CDR3 consists of 16 residues. CDR1 is MNHNS, CDR2 SASEGT, per germline. V lost 6 bases and J lost 7; bases outside the gene matches: 9. The CDR3 is CASSETPGQGNSPLHF. The CDR3 DNA follows: TGTGCCAGCAGCGAAACACCGGGACAGGGGAATTCACCCCTCCACTTT.

The chain joins TRBV9 to TRBJ2-1, with D perhaps assigned TRBD1 or TRBD2 (5 bases each). The CDR3 totals 16 residues. The germline V gene has CDR1 SGDLS and CDR2 YYNGEE. Trimming cost V 2 bases and J 4 bases, with 16 bases left between them. CDR3 loop: CASSVKADEGYNEQFF. Written as DNA, the CDR3 is TGTGCCAGCAGCGTCAAGGCCGACGAGGGGTACAATGAGCAGTTCTTC.

This clone is medium-sized (0.01 to 0.1%) in the sample. V gene TRBV6-5 combines with J gene TRBJ1-4, with D possibly matching TRBD1 (5 bases). This CDR3 contains 11 residues. The V end lost 6 bases, the J end lost 12 bases, and 11 bases lay between the germline ends. Germline values: CDR1 MNHEY, CDR2 SVGAGI. The CDR3 sequence is CASRKGTQLFF. The CDR3 DNA follows: TGTGCCAGCAGGAAGGGGACTCAACTGTTTTTT.

The rearrangement joins TRBV7-9 to TRBJ2-1, with TRBD2 matching over 14 bases. Germline V gene data show CDR1 as SEHNR and CDR2 as FQNEAQ (reference sequence). V shed 5 bases and J 6 bases; nucleotides not matched to a gene: 12. The CDR3 covers 18 residues. CDR3 loop: CASSGPGLAGEGPNEQFF. In DNA, the CDR3 is TGTGCCAGCAGCGGACCGGGACTAGCGGGAGAAGGGCCCAATGAGCAGTTCTTC. Full variable domain (rest looked up from reference TRBV7-9 and TRBJ2-1): DTGVSQNPRHKITKRGQNVTFRCDPISEHNRLYWYRQTLGQGPEFLTYFQNEAQLEKSRLLSDRFSAERPKGSFSTLEIQRTEQGDSAMYLCASSGPGLAGEGPNEQFFGPGTRLTVL.